This record covers a single T cell receptor (beta chain). Its target antigen remains unknown. Base-call qualities are not available, and no considerably larger clone is one nucleotide away. The data stem from a study of CD8 T cells in Susac syndrome (dated by TCRdb to the late 2010s). With regard to the full study: Repertoire sequencing was used to test whether CD8+ T cell activation and differentiation in Susac syndrome was antigen driven. Results the study describes overall, beyond this receptor: The number of individuals in the TCR sequencing and HLA analysis was acknowledged as relatively small.

Spanning cysteine to phenylalanine, the CDR3 consists of 17 amino acids. The kept DNA is CDR3 alone, 51 bases in frame from the first base. For CDR1 and CDR2, the germline V gene lists SGHVS and FQNEAQ. V has 4 bases trimmed and J has 5 bases trimmed; junction bases matching no gene number 9. RNA was extracted with the RNeasy kit and 0.5 to 1 ug was reverse transcribed using random hexamers. The immunoSEQ multiplex PCR assay, which covers 54 Vbeta and 13 Jbeta segments, was used to amplify TCR beta CDR3 regions. PCR amplification bias was corrected by using a synthetic template baseline for primer optimization and computational correction. As for the authors' bioinformatics: Reads were annotated to V, D and J genes per IMGT and analyzed with immunoSEQ Analyzer, keeping only productive sequences. To calculate clonality, Shannon entropy was normalized by log2 of the number of productive unique sequences and then subtracted from one. For each patient and control, public and private clones were evaluated within the 100 most prevalent clones. Susac-specific clones were defined as absent from healthy and MS cohorts, over a thousand published viral clones and other ImmuneACCESS disease sequences. TCRdb trimmed the raw reads at Q25, called clones with MiXCR and kept productive beta chains. When rows share a CDR3 protein, they turn into one entry using the most common DNA and genes. TCRdb, not the authors, supplied the V and J calls. This sample comprises more than 200,000 distinct CDR3 sequences, 93% of them detected only once. Of the sample, 0.055% to 0.075% is held by the ten largest clones.

Peripheral blood CD8+ and CD4+ T cells from healthy donors, Susac syndrome patients and multiple sclerosis patients were profiled using high-throughput TCR beta sequencing. Multiple sclerosis controls were treatment-naive patients with stable or active relapsing-remitting disease fulfilling revised McDonald criteria. CD8+ TEMRA cells were enriched by FACS, while bulk CD8+ and CD4+ T cells were purified by magnetic negative isolation. Blood was collected in EDTA tubes and processed within 24 hours, with PBMCs isolated through density gradient centrifugation. PBMCs intended for TCR sequencing were cryopreserved in liquid nitrogen and were subsequently thawed in a 37 degrees C water bath. A purity of at least 90% was achieved for sorted or isolated CD4+, CD8+ and CD8+ TEMRA cells.

The source is a human donor with multiple sclerosis. Recombination linked TRBV7-8 to TRBJ2-5; the central 14 bases match TRBD2. The sample taken for sequencing was CD4+ T cells from PBMCs. The nucleotide sequence is TGTGCCAGCAGCTCACCGGGACTAGCGGGAGTCTGGGAGACCCAGTACTTC. It specifies CASSSPGLAGVWETQYF.